Listed below are T cell receptor beta chains from one sample, sequenced in a study of blood T cells in healthy people across ages. Each CDR3 protein is one row after TCRdb ran MiXCR on the 5' RACE reads. The sample has roughly 1,000,000 distinct CDR3 sequences; 20% to 25% are singletons. This sample was also put to use in a study of T cells of mothers and their children.

The material sequenced was blood. The receptors come from a girl under 10 years old in good health. Each CDR3 is given with its conserved first and last residue. The order of the fields is V gene, D gene, J gene, clone size, CDR3 DNA, CDR3 protein. D genes are given only for firm matches. Clone size, where shown, is once, few, many, or a class for clones that have expanded.

v_call: TRBV7-8; d_call: -; j_call: TRBJ2-3; clone_size: few; cdr3_nt: TGTGCCAGCAGAATATCTGGGGGGGGGCCCACAGATACGCAGTATTTT; cdr3_aa: CASRISGGGPTDTQYF
v_call: TRBV7-3; d_call: -; j_call: TRBJ2-5; clone_size: -; cdr3_nt: TGTGCCAGCAGCTTAATTGGGTCCGGGGAGACCCAGTACTTC; cdr3_aa: CASSLIGSGETQYF
v_call: TRBV12-3/TRBV12-4; d_call: TRBD2; j_call: TRBJ2-1; clone_size: few; cdr3_nt: TGTGCCAGCAGTTTACTGAGCGGGGCAAGGGTAGATGAGCAGTTCTTC; cdr3_aa: CASSLLSGARVDEQFF
v_call: TRBV4-3; d_call: TRBD2; j_call: TRBJ2-3; clone_size: few; cdr3_nt: TGCGCCAGCAGCCAAGAGGTAGCGGGGGGTACAGATACGCAGTATTTT; cdr3_aa: CASSQEVAGGTDTQYF
v_call: TRBV7-3; d_call: TRBD2; j_call: TRBJ2-3; clone_size: -; cdr3_nt: TGTGCCAGCAGCGCGGGACTAGCGGGGGGGCTGGGGACGCAGTATTTT; cdr3_aa: CASSAGLAGGLGTQYF
v_call: TRBV7-8; d_call: TRBD2; j_call: TRBJ2-5; clone_size: -; cdr3_nt: TGTGCCAGCAGCTTAGTAGCCCTTAGCGGGAGGGCGGTAAACAGGACCCAGTACTTC; cdr3_aa: CASSLVALSGRAVNRTQYF
v_call: TRBV6-1; d_call: TRBD1; j_call: TRBJ2-7; clone_size: -; cdr3_nt: TGTGCCAGCAGAGCTAGACAGGGGACTCTCTACGAGCAGTACTTC; cdr3_aa: CASRARQGTLYEQYF
v_call: TRBV5-4; d_call: -; j_call: TRBJ2-4; clone_size: -; cdr3_nt: TGTGCCAGCAGCTTGGGGGGGGGCGACCAAAACATTCAGTACTTC; cdr3_aa: CASSLGGGDQNIQYF
v_call: TRBV7-2; d_call: -; j_call: TRBJ1-5; clone_size: -; cdr3_nt: TGTGCCAGCAGCTTAGAGGGTGGGGACAATGGCAATCAGCCCCAGCATTTT; cdr3_aa: CASSLEGGDNGNQPQHF
v_call: TRBV6-5; d_call: -; j_call: TRBJ2-3; clone_size: few; cdr3_nt: TGTGCCAGCACCAGGGGTCCGGAAGATACGCAGTATTTT; cdr3_aa: CASTRGPEDTQYF
v_call: TRBV7-9; d_call: -; j_call: TRBJ1-1; clone_size: few; cdr3_nt: TGTGCCAGCAGCTGGACTTCAGGGAACACTGAAGCTTTCTTT; cdr3_aa: CASSWTSGNTEAFF
v_call: TRBV27; d_call: -; j_call: TRBJ2-7; clone_size: once; cdr3_nt: TGTGCCAGCAGGATGAGCGGTAGTGGCTCCTACGAGCAGTACTTC; cdr3_aa: CASRMSGSGSYEQYF
v_call: TRBV20-1; d_call: TRBD2; j_call: TRBJ2-7; clone_size: -; cdr3_nt: TGCAGTGCAACACCAGTTGGGGCGGGAGGCTACGAGCAGTACTTC; cdr3_aa: CSATPVGAGGYEQYF
v_call: TRBV20-1; d_call: -; j_call: TRBJ1-1; clone_size: few; cdr3_nt: TGCAGTGCTAGTAATCAGGTGACCACTGAAGCTTTCTTT; cdr3_aa: CSASNQVTTEAFF
v_call: TRBV14; d_call: -; j_call: TRBJ2-7; clone_size: few; cdr3_nt: TGTGCCAGCAGCCAAGGCCCCTTGACTAGTACAGACGAGCAGTACTTC; cdr3_aa: CASSQGPLTSTDEQYF
v_call: TRBV28; d_call: TRBD1; j_call: TRBJ1-6; clone_size: few; cdr3_nt: TGTGCCAGCAGTGTAGGGGGCAGGGGGCCCACCCTCCACTTT; cdr3_aa: CASSVGGRGPTLHF
v_call: TRBV4-1; d_call: TRBD2; j_call: TRBJ2-7; clone_size: few; cdr3_nt: TGCGCCAGCAGCCCCCTAGCGGGAGTTTCGCCATCTACCTACGAGCAGTACTTC; cdr3_aa: CASSPLAGVSPSTYEQYF
v_call: TRBV27; d_call: -; j_call: TRBJ2-7; clone_size: few; cdr3_nt: TGTGCCAGCAGTTGCAGCTCCTACGAGCAGTACTTC; cdr3_aa: CASSCSSYEQYF
v_call: TRBV7-9; d_call: TRBD1; j_call: TRBJ1-2; clone_size: -; cdr3_nt: TGTGCCAGCAGCCACCAACCACAGGGGGGACATGGGGGCTACACCTTC; cdr3_aa: CASSHQPQGGHGGYTF
v_call: TRBV12-3/TRBV12-4; d_call: -; j_call: TRBJ1-1; clone_size: -; cdr3_nt: TGTGCCAGCAGTTTCTTACCGTTGGGGGTAAACACTGAAGCTTTCTTT; cdr3_aa: CASSFLPLGVNTEAFF